This T cell receptor beta chain emerged from a study of blood T cell repertoires in COVID-19. Study summary: Spain, Italy and the United States supplied samples that represented acute and convalescent COVID-19. Sample material is recorded as cDNA or gDNA derived from T cells, B-cell-depleted T cells, or PBMCs.

Original handling: How many nucleated cells were present was estimated from reference gene primer amplification. Measured with immunoSEQ multiplex PCR; TCRdb has only the in-frame clones, and not every one. The V and J calls and the clone size are those of that table, but D and trimming were determined from the DNA. The sample yields 80,000 to 130,000 clones, over 75% seen once. The CDR3 runs to 15 residues. V trimming: 6 bases; J trimming: 1 base; junction bases outside the gene matches: 5. Germline CDR1 ENHRY, CDR2 SYGVKD. This sequence joins TRBV10-3 and TRBJ2-7, with 11 bases that match TRBD1. The receptor's source is a woman in her sixties or seventies with acute or convalescent COVID-19. The sample taken for sequencing was peripheral blood. The CDR3 region is CAISDRDRGSYEQYF. CDR3 coding DNA: TGTGCCATCAGCGACCGGGACAGGGGGTCCTACGAGCAGTACTTC.